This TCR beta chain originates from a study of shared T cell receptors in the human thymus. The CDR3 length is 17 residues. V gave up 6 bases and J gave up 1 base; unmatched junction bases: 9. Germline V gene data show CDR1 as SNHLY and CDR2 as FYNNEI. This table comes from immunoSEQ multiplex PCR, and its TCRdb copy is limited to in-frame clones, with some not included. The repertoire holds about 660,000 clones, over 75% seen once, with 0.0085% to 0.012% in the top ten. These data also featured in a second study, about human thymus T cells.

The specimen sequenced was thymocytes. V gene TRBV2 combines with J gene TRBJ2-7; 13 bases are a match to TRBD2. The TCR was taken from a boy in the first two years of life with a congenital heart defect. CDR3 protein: CASRRPGLAGRSYEQYF. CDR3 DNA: TGTGCCAGCAGGAGACCGGGACTAGCGGGACGATCCTACGAGCAGTACTTC.